The entry below gives a single TCR beta chain sequence along with its context. The antigen is unknown. The data stem from a study of cytomegalovirus exposure and HLA in healthy donors. Overall study findings and caveats: A classifier reportedly called cytomegalovirus status with high sensitivity and specificity.

The length of the CDR3 is 12 residues. CDR1 and CDR2 (germline): SGHAT, FQNNGV. The germline V and J ends were trimmed by 4 bases and 5 bases, with 6 bases remaining between them. PCR amplification relied on 60 Vbeta primers (plus 13 Jbeta primers). Generated by immunoSEQ multiplex PCR, the TCRdb table keeps only in-frame clones and is missing some. The table has roughly 52,000 clones, around three fifths seen once. J is TRBJ2-1 and V is TRBV11-2; D not resolved. The material sequenced was PBMCs. The TCR comes from a human donor in good health. The CDR3: CASSSFNNEQFF. The CDR3 nucleotides are TGTGCCAGCAGCTCCTTTAACAATGAGCAGTTCTTC.